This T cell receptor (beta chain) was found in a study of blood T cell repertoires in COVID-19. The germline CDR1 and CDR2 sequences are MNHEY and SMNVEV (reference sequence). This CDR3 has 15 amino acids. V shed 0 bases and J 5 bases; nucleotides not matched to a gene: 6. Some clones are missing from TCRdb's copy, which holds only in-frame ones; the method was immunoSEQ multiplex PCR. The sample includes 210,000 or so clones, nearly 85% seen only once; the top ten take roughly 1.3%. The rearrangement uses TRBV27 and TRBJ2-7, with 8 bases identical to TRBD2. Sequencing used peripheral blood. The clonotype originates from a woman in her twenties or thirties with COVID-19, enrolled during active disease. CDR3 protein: CASSLSSGGKNEQYF. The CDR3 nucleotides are TGTGCCAGCAGTTTATCGAGCGGGGGAAAGAACGAGCAGTACTTC.